The sequence of this TCR beta chain was determined in a study of blood T cell repertoires in COVID-19. About the research overall: Donors in the United States, Italy and Spain gave samples during acute or convalescent COVID-19. PBMCs, B-cell-depleted T cells, or T cells were the source of the cDNA or gDNA that made up the material.

This clone was picked up a small number of times. The CDR3 length is 15 residues. In germline, CDR1 is GTSNPN, CDR2 SVGIG (reference sequence). V lost 3 bases and J lost 4, with 13 bases in between. Original methodology: It was from reference gene primer amplification that nucleated cell counts were estimated. Some clones are missing from TCRdb's copy, which holds only in-frame ones; the method was immunoSEQ multiplex PCR. For V, J and clone size, that table is used; D and trimming come from the DNA. Here the sample spans around 100,000 clones, under 80% being singletons. V gene TRBV30 combines with J gene TRBJ2-6, with a tentative D call TRBD2 (5 bases). This sequence originates from a man aged 65 to 79 with active or convalescent COVID-19. Sample: peripheral blood. The CDR3 is CAWSFLGRGANVLTF. Here the CDR3 DNA reads TGTGCCTGGAGCTTCTTAGGGAGAGGGGCCAACGTCCTGACTTTC.